A selection of T cell receptor beta chains follows, all from one sample in a study of T cells in localized non-small cell lung cancer. Some clones are missing from TCRdb's copy, which holds only in-frame ones; the method was immunoSEQ multiplex PCR. This table holds about 1,200 clones, less than 25% found once. The source material was normal lung tissue next to the tumor, sampled before any cancer treatment. The receptors originated from a man aged 40-75 years with stage I lung adenocarcinoma. The CDR3 runs from the conserved cysteine through the conserved F or W. D genes are given only for firm matches. Size is stated for part of the rows, as once, few or many counts, or as a class when the clone is expanded.

d_call	v_call	j_call	clone_size	cdr3_aa	cdr3_nt
.	TRBV11-3	TRBJ2-3	few	CASSRPGLSTDTQYF	TGTGCCAGCAGTCGCCCGGGACTTAGCACAGATACGCAGTATTTT
TRBD2	TRBV11-3	TRBJ2-2	medium-sized	CASSLREGRATGELFF	TGTGCCAGCAGCTTGAGGGAGGGTCGGGCCACCGGGGAGCTGTTTTTT
.	TRBV19	TRBJ2-6	.	CASRTGGSGANVLTF	TGTGCCAGTAGGACCGGCGGATCTGGGGCCAACGTCCTGACTTTC
.	TRBV19	TRBJ2-3	large	CASSVRHRNTDTQYF	TGTGCCAGTAGCGTAAGGCACAGAAACACAGATACGCAGTATTTT
TRBD1	TRBV6-8	TRBJ2-6	few	CATRVGRETGASSGANVLTF	TGTGCCACCAGGGTGGGGAGAGAAACAGGGGCGAGCTCTGGGGCCAACGTCCTGACTTTC
TRBD1	TRBV6-8	TRBJ1-1	.	CAITQGGMNTEAFF	TGTGCCATCACCCAGGGGGGGATGAACACTGAAGCTTTCTTT
.	TRBV25-1	TRBJ1-2	few	CASSATAYGYTF	TGTGCCAGCAGTGCGACAGCTTATGGCTACACCTTC
TRBD2	TRBV15	TRBJ2-1	once	CATSRDSREGGWINEQFF	TGTGCCACCAGCAGAGATTCCCGGGAGGGCGGTTGGATAAATGAGCAGTTCTTC
.	TRBV19	TRBJ2-5	.	CASSILRGETQYF	TGTGCCAGTAGTATATTAAGAGGAGAGACCCAGTACTTC
TRBD2	TRBV29-1	TRBJ2-7	.	CSVDSSGSNEQYF	TGCAGCGTTGATTCTAGCGGGAGTAACGAGCAGTACTTC
.	TRBV6-8	TRBJ1-3	.	CASSYSRGLGNTIYF	TGTGCCAGCAGTTACTCCCGGGGTCTCGGAAACACCATATATTTT
.	TRBV19	TRBJ1-4	.	CASSITGRNEKLFF	TGTGCCAGTAGTATAACAGGTCGTAATGAAAAACTGTTTTTT
.	TRBV19	TRBJ2-3	.	CASRELLTDTQYF	TGTGCCAGTAGGGAGCTTCTCACAGATACGCAGTATTTT
TRBD2	TRBV19	TRBJ2-1	few	CASTVNSRSGSSYNEQFF	TGTGCCAGTACCGTGAACTCTAGGAGCGGGAGTTCCTACAATGAGCAGTTCTTC
.	TRBV6-8	TRBJ1-4	medium-sized	CASSDLQGTNEKLFF	TGTGCCAGCAGTGATTTACAGGGAACTAATGAAAAACTGTTTTTT
TRBD2	TRBV11-3	TRBJ2-3	.	CASSLDAGGTDTQYF	TGTGCCAGCAGCTTAGATGCGGGGGGCACAGATACGCAGTATTTT
TRBD2	TRBV11-3	TRBJ2-5	few	CASSLVAGPQETQYF	TGTGCCAGCAGCTTAGTAGCGGGCCCCCAAGAGACCCAGTACTTC
.	TRBV6-8	TRBJ1-2	few	CASSPDSTTTGYTF	TGTGCCAGCAGTCCAGACAGCACGACGACTGGCTACACCTTC
TRBD1	TRBV19	TRBJ1-5	.	CASSGTGPSRPQHF	TGTGCCAGTAGCGGGACAGGTCCGTCTAGACCCCAGCATTTT
TRBD2	TRBV6-8	TRBJ2-1	.	CASSWRGGHDEQFF	TGTGCCAGCAGTTGGCGGGGGGGCCACGATGAGCAGTTCTTC
TRBD1	TRBV9	TRBJ1-2	many	CASSSQQGYGYTF	TGTGCCAGCAGCTCTCAACAGGGGTATGGCTACACCTTC
.	TRBV6-8	TRBJ2-4	few	CASRGRTGLAKNIQYF	TGTGCCAGCAGAGGTAGGACGGGACTAGCCAAAAACATTCAGTACTTC
.	TRBV30	TRBJ2-5	.	CAWSVQGPGRETQYF	TGTGCCTGGAGTGTACAAGGCCCGGGACGGGAGACCCAGTACTTC